This T cell receptor (beta chain) was obtained from a study of OX40 agonist ivuxolimab in advanced cancers. Study-wide background: Among those treated, three patients had partial responses, one with hepatocellular carcinoma and two with cutaneous melanoma.

Assay: immunoSEQ multiplex PCR; the TCRdb copy retains only in-frame clones and omits some. Of nearly 110,000 clones in the sample, 90% were seen once. Turning to this clone: Its cognate antigen is unknown.

Germline V gene sequence: CDR1 MGHRA, CDR2 YSYEKL. The CDR3 is 17 residues long. V was trimmed by 1 base and J by 0 bases, leaving 10 bases between them. Study-level findings and limits: Both blood CD4+ and CD8+ T cells showed clonal growth by week 6 at 0.1 to 3.0 mg/kg.

This specimen consisted of CD4+ or CD8+ T cells sorted from blood, obtained in a trial of the OX40 agonist ivuxolimab. The rearrangement links TRBV4-1 to TRBJ1-6; D not certain. The TCR sequence derives from an adult with an advanced solid tumor such as melanoma, head and neck, liver or kidney cancer. CDR3 sequence: CASSQVRMFSYNSPLHF. The CDR3 DNA reads TGCGCCAGCAGCCAAGTTCGGATGTTCTCCTATAATTCACCCCTCCACTTT.